One T cell receptor (beta chain) is described in this entry. The germline gives CDR1 MGHRA, CDR2 YSYEKL. V was clipped by 4 bases and J by 6 bases, with 19 bases between them. This CDR3 has 16 amino acids. The data were obtained in a study of blood T cell repertoires in COVID-19. The data were produced by immunoSEQ multiplex PCR, yet TCRdb's version contains in-frame clones alone and is incomplete. This sample has roughly 73,000 clones, with more than 70% found just once. The receptor's source is a human donor in a cohort sampled during active COVID-19. The specimen was peripheral blood. V and J are TRBV4-1 and TRBJ2-1; D remains unclear. The DNA for the CDR3 is TGCGCCAGCAGCCCGCCTGGGCTCTCCGTGCCCAATGAGCAGTTCTTC. Protein: CASSPPGLSVPNEQFF.